The 24 T cell receptor beta chains presented below share a single source sample, sequenced in a study of T cell responses to AZD1222 COVID-19 vaccine. Profiling relied on immunoSEQ multiplex PCR, and the TCRdb table lists in-frame clones only, not all of them. The top ten hold 4.6% of the sample, which has about 120,000 clones, around 85% seen once. The starting material was peripheral blood, obtained on day 0 of AZD1222 vaccination. All receptors come from an adult in good health.

CDR3 in DNA: TGCGCCAGCAGCCAAGTAGGGGGGTTAATATATGGCTACACCTTC. Its translation: CASSQVGGLIYGYTF. This chain uses TRBV4-1 with TRBJ1-2, with a possible D match to TRBD1 (6 bases). Trimming shortened V by 1 base and J by 5 bases, and 14 bases separated the two germline ends. CDR3 length equals 15 residues. Germline V lookup: CDR1 MGHRA, CDR2 YSYEKL.

This chain joins TRBV10-2 and TRBJ1-2; 7 nucleotides match TRBD1. The ends lost 3 bases at V and 2 bases at J; junction bases unmatched: 6. The germline gives CDR1 WSHSY, CDR2 SAAADI. The CDR3 is made up of 15 amino acids. CDR3 bases: TGCGCCAGCAGTGAACATCCGACAGGGAACTATGGCTACACCTTC. This gives the protein CASSEHPTGNYGYTF.

The chain carries TRBV18 and TRBJ1-2; no reliable D call. The germline V and J ends were trimmed by 2 bases and 4 bases, with 11 bases remaining between them. This CDR3 is built from 14 residues. Germline loops: CDR1 KGHSH, CDR2 LQKENI. The CDR3 DNA reads as TGTGCCAGCTCACCAGGGCCCGGAGTCTATGGCTACACCTTC. It codes for CASSPGPGVYGYTF.

The rearrangement uses TRBV7-2 and TRBJ1-6; 11 positions agree with TRBD1. V lost 7 bases to trimming and J lost 8 bases; unmatched junction nucleotides: 10. CDR3 length: 16 residues. Germline V gene sequence: CDR1 SGHTA, CDR2 FQGNSA. Here the CDR3 DNA reads TGTGCCAGCACCAAAAGCCCGGGACAGGGGGATTCACCCCTCCACTTT. Amino acid sequence: CASTKSPGQGDSPLHF. Full variable domain (outside the CDR3, taken from reference TRBV7-2 and TRBJ1-6): GAGVSQSPSNKVTEKGKDVELRCDPISGHTALYWYRQSLGQGLEFLIYFQGNSAPDKSGLPSDRFSAERTGGSVSTLTIQRTQQEDSAVYLCASTKSPGQGDSPLHFGNGTRLTVT.

The chain links TRBV20-1 to TRBJ2-4; D might be TRBD2 (5 bases). Germline V gene data show CDR1 as DFQATT and CDR2 as SNEGSKA (reference sequence). This CDR3 contains 14 residues. V was trimmed by 3 bases and J by 1 base, leaving 10 bases between them. CDR3 amino acids: CSASGEWAKNIQYF. The CDR3 coding sequence is TGCAGTGCTAGTGGGGAGTGGGCCAAAAACATTCAGTACTTC.

This chain connects TRBV6-5 to TRBJ2-7, with 7 nucleotides matching TRBD2. The germline V gene has CDR1 MNHEY and CDR2 SVGAGI. With V trimmed by 6 bases and J by 3 bases, 8 bases remained unmatched. This CDR3 is 14 amino acids long. CDR3 loop: CASSDPSGNYEQYF. CDR3 DNA sequence: TGTGCCAGCAGCGACCCGAGCGGGAACTACGAGCAGTACTTC.

The chain joins TRBV25-1 to TRBJ1-5; D gene ambiguous. V was shortened by 4 bases and J by 2 bases, with 9 bases between the two germline ends. This CDR3 is built from 14 residues. Germline loops: CDR1 MGHDK, CDR2 SYGVNS. The CDR3 DNA follows: TGTGCCAGCAGTGGTTCCGGGGGCAATCAGCCCCAGCATTTT. Amino acids: CASSGSGGNQPQHF.

The chain's CDR3 is CAISGGTSGDTQYF. Written as DNA, the CDR3 is TGTGCCATCAGTGGTGGGACTAGCGGAGATACGCAGTATTTT. The chain joins TRBV10-3 to TRBJ2-3; 11 bases match TRBD2. CDR3 length equals 14 residues. V was pared by 4 bases and J by 5 bases, with 2 bases of the junction left unmatched. Germline CDR1 reads ENHRY; CDR2 reads SYGVKD.

The chain employs TRBV5-5 and TRBJ1-3; D gene unclear. Trimming shortened V by 4 bases and J by 2 bases, and 7 bases separated the two germline ends. From germline, CDR1 is SGHKS and CDR2 YYEKEE (reference sequence). There are 13 residues in the CDR3. The CDR3 bases are TGTGCCAGCAGCCCCTGGGCTGGAAACACCATATATTTT. It is translated as CASSPWAGNTIYF.

V is TRBV28 and J is TRBJ1-4; TRBD1 matches 7 bases. The trim removed 6 bases at V and 4 bases at J, leaving 5 bases unmatched. The germline gives CDR1 MDHEN, CDR2 SYDVKM. The CDR3 consists of 14 residues. In DNA form, the CDR3 reads TGTGCCAGCAGCGGGGACAGTCTTAATGAAAAACTGTTTTTT. Translating gives CASSGDSLNEKLFF.

The chain couples TRBV28 to TRBJ2-1, with D maybe TRBD2 (6 bases). Trimming took 6 bases from V and 4 from J, leaving 13 bases between them. The CDR3 loop spans 14 amino acids. The V gene's germline CDR1 is MDHEN and CDR2 SYDVKM. The CDR3 bases are TGTGCCAGCAGGGATAGGGACTCTTACAATGAGCAGTTCTTC. It is translated as CASRDRDSYNEQFF.

The V gene is TRBV28, the J gene TRBJ1-3; no clear D. In germline, CDR1 is MDHEN, CDR2 SYDVKM. V lost 4 bases, J lost 6 bases, and 16 bases lay in between. The CDR3 spans 15 residues. The CDR3 DNA follows: TGTGCCAGCAGTTCCGGGCCCCCCCGCGTAAACACCATATATTTT. Encoded protein: CASSSGPPRVNTIYF. The full variable domain, rest sourced from reference TRBV28 and TRBJ1-3, is DVKVTQSSRYLVKRTGEKVFLECVQDMDHENMFWYRQDPGLGLRLIYFSYDVKMKEKGDIPEGYSVSREKKERFSLILESASTNQTSMYLCASSSGPPRVNTIYFGEGSWLTVV.

CDR3 sequence (DNA): TGTGCCAGCAGAGGACAGGGAAGAAAGACCCAGTACTTC. It is translated as CASRGQGRKTQYF. The chain has TRBV12-3 or TRBV12-4 and TRBJ2-5; 8 bases align to TRBD1. The V segment lost 6 bases and the J segment 6 bases; nucleotides outside the gene matches: 6. CDR3 length: 13 amino acids.

This chain joins TRBV7-2 and TRBJ1-5, with TRBD1 matching over 9 bases. Trimming removed 5 bases from V and 4 bases from J; junction bases left unmatched: 15. Per germline, CDR1 SGHTA and CDR2 FQGNSA. The CDR3 runs to 18 residues. CDR3: CASSQGQGNLLLNQPQHF. The CDR3 nucleotides read TGTGCCAGCAGCCAAGGACAGGGGAATCTTCTCCTGAATCAGCCCCAGCATTTT.

The chain links TRBV23-1 to TRBJ1-2, with 7 bases identical to TRBD1. Being an ORF, TRBV23-1 has a function that is uncertain. The V and J ends lost 1 base and 6 bases, in that order; junction bases with no gene match: 5. The CDR3 consists of 14 residues. The CDR3: CASSQYKGAHGYTF. The CDR3, as DNA: TGCGCCAGCAGTCAATATAAGGGGGCTCATGGCTACACCTTC.

J is TRBJ1-1 and V is TRBV3-1 (or the pseudogene TRBV3-2); 7 bases fit TRBD1. CDR1 LGHDT and CDR2 YNNKEL come from the germline V gene (reference sequence). The CDR3 loop spans 15 amino acids. Germline trimming cut 7 bases from V and 5 bases from J; bases unmatched to any gene: 13. The CDR3 loop is CASNLGLTGVTEAFF. The CDR3 nucleotides are TGTGCCAGCAACCTAGGCCTAACAGGGGTGACTGAAGCTTTCTTT.

The rearrangement uses TRBV30 and TRBJ1-2; 8 nucleotides agree with TRBD1. Losses at the gene ends were 4 bases for V and 5 bases for J; bases not matched to a gene: 6. The germline CDR1 and CDR2 sequences are GTSNPN and SVGIG (reference sequence). CDR3 length: 13 residues. CDR3 loop: CAWNRDRPYGYTF. CDR3 bases: TGTGCCTGGAACCGGGACAGGCCTTATGGCTACACCTTC.

This rearrangement joins TRBV7-2 to TRBJ2-2; TRBD2 agrees at 12 bases. Germline V gives CDR1 SGHTA, CDR2 FQGNSA. Trimming removed 5 bases from V and 13 bases from J; junction bases left unmatched: 8. This CDR3 is built from 14 residues. The chain's CDR3 is CASSPRTSGVTLFF. DNA for the CDR3: TGTGCCAGCAGCCCCCGGACTAGCGGGGTAACGCTGTTTTTT.

The chain carries TRBV30 and TRBJ1-2, with D perhaps matching TRBD1 (5 bases). Germline lookup yields CDR1 GTSNPN and CDR2 SVGIG (reference sequence). The CDR3 is 14 amino acids. The ends were cut back, 1 base at V and 2 bases at J, with 11 bases in the middle. The CDR3 region has the DNA TGTGCCTGGAGTGAGACGACAGCCAACTATGGCTACACCTTC. Protein product: CAWSETTANYGYTF.

The chain couples TRBV9 to TRBJ1-6, with TRBD1 matching over 9 bases. The germline V gene encodes CDR1 SGDLS and CDR2 YYNGEE. This CDR3 has 15 amino acids. J was trimmed by 9 bases and V by 0 bases; bases with no gene match: 4. CDR3: CASSVAVDRGSPLHF. The CDR3 DNA is TGTGCCAGCAGCGTAGCCGTGGACAGGGGTTCACCCCTCCACTTT.

This clone was recorded once. CDR3: CASSPRTLDEQYF. DNA for the CDR3: TGCGCCAGCAGCCCCCGGACATTAGACGAGCAGTACTTC. This rearrangement joins TRBV5-1 to TRBJ2-7; a possible D gene is TRBD1 (5 bases). The V end lost 4 bases, the J end lost 5 bases, and 13 bases lay between the germline ends. Germline assignment: CDR1 SGHRS and CDR2 YFSETQ. The CDR3 loop spans 13 amino acids.

This chain uses TRBV6-5 with TRBJ1-2; D gene ambiguous. Per germline, CDR1 MNHEY and CDR2 SVGAGI. The length of the CDR3 is 11 residues. V was pared by 2 bases and J by 8 bases, with 6 bases between. For the CDR3, the DNA is TGTGCCAGCAGTTACGGGGTCGGCTACACCTTC. Translated: CASSYGVGYTF.

In its sample, this clone was seen once. CDR3 sequence reads: CASSRGLGLGETQYF. CDR3 DNA: TGCGCCAGCAGCCGAGGCCTGGGTCTCGGAGAGACCCAGTACTTC. The chain has TRBV4-3 and TRBJ2-5, with D hard to call. Germline V gene sequence: CDR1 LGHNA, CDR2 YSLEER. The V end lost 4 bases, the J end lost 4 bases, and 16 bases lay between the germline ends. This CDR3 contains 15 residues.

The chain has TRBV28 and TRBJ2-7; D remains ambiguous. The V end lost 4 bases, the J end lost 3 bases, and 16 bases lay between the germline ends. This CDR3 has 15 amino acids. The V gene's germline CDR1 is MDHEN and CDR2 SYDVKM. As DNA, the CDR3 is TGTGCCAGCAGTTCCCTGGCAGGAATAAACTACGAGCAGTACTTC. Translation gives CASSSLAGINYEQYF.